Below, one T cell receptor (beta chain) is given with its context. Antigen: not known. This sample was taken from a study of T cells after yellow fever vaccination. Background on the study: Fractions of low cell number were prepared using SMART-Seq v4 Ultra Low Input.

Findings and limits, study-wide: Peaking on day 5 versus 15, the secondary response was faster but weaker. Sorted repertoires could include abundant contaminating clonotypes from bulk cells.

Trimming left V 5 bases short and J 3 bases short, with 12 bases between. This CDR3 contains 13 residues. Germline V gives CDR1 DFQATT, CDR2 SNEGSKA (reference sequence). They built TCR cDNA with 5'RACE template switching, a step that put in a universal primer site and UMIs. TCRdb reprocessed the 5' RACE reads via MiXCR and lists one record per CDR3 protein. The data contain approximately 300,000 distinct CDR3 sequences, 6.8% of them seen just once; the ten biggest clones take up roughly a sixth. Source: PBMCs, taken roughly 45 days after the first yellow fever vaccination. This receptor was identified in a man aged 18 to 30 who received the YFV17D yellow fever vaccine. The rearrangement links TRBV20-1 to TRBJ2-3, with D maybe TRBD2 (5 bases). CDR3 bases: TGCAGTGCTGCTAGCATTAGTACAGATACGCAGTATTTT. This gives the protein CSAASISTDTQYF.